This T cell receptor beta chain was sequenced during a study of T cell changes during pregnancy in multiple sclerosis. J gave up 1 base and V 3 bases, and 1 base lay outside the gene matches. The CDR3 extends over 14 amino acids. CDR1 is MGHRA, CDR2 YSYEKL, per germline. Assay: immunoSEQ multiplex PCR; the TCRdb copy retains only in-frame clones and omits some. The sample has 35,000 to 55,000 clones, roughly 93% seen once. Specimen: CD8+ T cells from peripheral blood mononuclear cells, collected after pregnancy. This chain uses TRBV4-1 with TRBJ2-5; 8 bases are shared with TRBD1. The sequence was collected from a female donor with multiple sclerosis, enrolled in a pregnancy study. The CDR3 DNA reads TGCGCCAGCAGCCATGGACAGGGCCAAGAGACCCAGTACTTC. This gives the protein CASSHGQGQETQYF.